Listed below are T cell receptor beta chains from one sample, sequenced in a study of Ad26.COV2.S vaccination and SARS-CoV-2 variants. Measured with immunoSEQ multiplex PCR; TCRdb has only the in-frame clones, and not every one. The sample includes 360,000 or so clones, 80% to 90% of them seen just once. The input for sequencing was peripheral blood, taken in a trial of Ad26.COV2.S vaccine versus placebo. The receptors were gathered from a person between 18 and 65 years old who received the Ad26.COV2.S COVID-19 vaccine or a placebo. Both conserved end residues are part of each CDR3. D genes are given only for firm matches. Size values are once, few and many counts, or a class for expanded clones, and some rows have none.

v_gene	d_gene	len	abundance	j_gene	CDR3aa	CDR3nt
TRBV25-1	NA	15	NA	TRBJ2-1	CASSEAGADYNEQFF	TGTGCCAGCAGTGAAGCGGGGGCCGATTACAATGAGCAGTTCTTC
TRBV5-1	TRBD1	15	NA	TRBJ2-7	CASSPSGTGVHEQYF	TGCGCCAGCAGCCCCTCCGGGACAGGGGTCCACGAGCAGTACTTC
TRBV2	NA	15	NA	TRBJ1-4	CASSVDGFNVGKLFF	TGTGCCAGCAGCGTTGACGGTTTTAATGTCGGAAAACTGTTTTTT
TRBV3-1/TRBV3-2	NA	14	NA	TRBJ1-5	CASSQETADQPQHF	TGTGCCAGCAGCCAAGAAACGGCCGATCAGCCCCAGCATTTT
TRBV7-9	NA	16	NA	TRBJ2-1	CASRKSLGGAYNEQFF	TGTGCCAGCAGGAAAAGTTTGGGGGGCGCCTACAATGAGCAGTTCTTC
TRBV6-6	NA	13	once	TRBJ2-1	CASSWDQGGEQFF	TGTGCCAGCAGCTGGGACCAGGGAGGTGAGCAGTTCTTC
TRBV5-6	TRBD1	17	once	TRBJ2-1	CASSLLRQGANRNEQFF	TGTGCCAGCAGCTTGCTTAGGCAGGGGGCGAATCGTAATGAGCAGTTCTTC
TRBV6-6	TRBD2	15	NA	TRBJ2-5	CASSPLAGGGETQYF	TGTGCCAGCAGTCCTCTAGCGGGGGGTGGAGAGACCCAGTACTTC
TRBV4-1	NA	15	NA	TRBJ1-6	CASSLPGANNSPLHF	TGCGCCAGCAGCCTCCCGGGGGCCAATAATTCACCCCTCCACTTT
TRBV7-2	TRBD2	17	NA	TRBJ2-1	CASTETSGGETDNEQFF	TGTGCCAGCACCGAGACTAGCGGGGGGGAGACTGACAATGAGCAGTTCTTC
TRBV7-3	NA	15	few	TRBJ1-1	CASSLTGLMNTEAFF	TGTGCCAGCAGCTTAACCGGCCTAATGAACACTGAAGCTTTCTTT